This T cell receptor (beta chain) was sequenced during a study of response to subunit inactivated influenza vaccine (dated by TCRdb to the late 2010s). For context, the study as a whole: To follow how T cells responded to a trivalent subunit inactivated influenza vaccine, the researchers relied on deep quantitative profiling of the T cell receptor repertoire. Study-level results and caveats: The authors proposed that each seasonal influenza vaccination may bring in only a limited number of new T cells.

The library was generated by RT-PCR. The run used an Illumina HiSeq 2500. TCRdb reanalyzed the raw reads on its own, using fastp at Q25 for trimming and MiXCR for clone calling, and kept in-frame beta chains. Each record represents a unique CDR3 protein, reported with the most common genes and DNA among its rows. This sample comprises approximately 520,000 distinct CDR3 sequences, 25% of them detected only once. In total, the top ten clones hold 1.5% to 2% of the sample. CDR1 and CDR2, looked up from the germline V gene, are SQVTM and ANQGSEA. V gives up 5 bases and J gives up 5 bases, and the segment between their germline ends measures 15 bases. The CDR3 numbers 13 residues from cysteine through phenylalanine. The retained sequence is limited to the CDR3, 39 bases, with the frame set at the first base. Note on this clonotype: What antigen it recognizes has not been identified. No base-level quality is on record; no much larger clone is a single base apart.

The receptor was isolated from a man aged 50-60 years who received an inactivated influenza vaccine. Donor details come from another sample of the same person, matched by shared clones. The sample here was CD4+ T cells sorted from PBMCs, taken roughly 5 days after vaccination. Recombination linked TRBV29-1 to TRBJ1-1; tentative D gene TRBD1, with 6 bases matching. The CDR3 corresponds to CSVTQGRGTEAFF. DNA sequence: TGCAGCGTTACCCAGGGAAGGGGGACTGAAGCTTTCTTT. Outside the CDR3, residues come from the reference TRBV29-1 and TRBJ1-1 proteins, so the full variable domain is: SAVISQKPSRDICQRGTSLTIQCQVDSQVTMMFWYRQQPGQSLTLIATANQGSEATYESGFVIDKFPISRPNLTFSTLTVSNMSPEDSSIYLCSVTQGRGTEAFFGQGTRLTVV.